This T cell receptor beta chain originates from a study of T cell changes during pregnancy in multiple sclerosis (dated by TCRdb to about 2019). About the study as a whole: The study looked at changes in the T cell repertoire across pregnancy in women with multiple sclerosis.

In regard to this clone: Its antigen remains undetermined. One base away there is no much larger clone; base qualities are not given.

The CDR3 has 14 amino acids, counting the end cysteine and phenylalanine. Only CDR3 DNA remains: 42 bases, in frame from the first base. V loses 3 bases at its end and J loses 5 bases; junction bases beyond the gene matches: 7. As encoded in the germline V gene, CDR1 is MGHRA while CDR2 is YSYEKL. Library preparation employed the immunoSEQ multiplex PCR assay. TCRdb provides this immuneACCESS table in a form limited to in-frame rearrangements. Some clones are lacking; in checked studies, under half of them reflect an unresolved V gene, and why the rest are absent is not known. This sample has fewer than 45,000 clones in its table, and around 90% of those were observed once. The ten largest clonotypes hold around 0.76% of the sample.

This sequence was found in a female donor in good health, enrolled as a control in a pregnancy study. The chain is made from TRBV4-1 and TRBJ2-7, with 7 bases aligning to TRBD1. The sample consisted of CD4+ T cells from peripheral blood mononuclear cells, taken after pregnancy. The CDR3 reads CASSHEGARDEQYF. In nucleotides, the sequence is TGCGCCAGCAGCCATGAGGGGGCGCGCGACGAGCAGTACTTC.